This T cell receptor beta chain was obtained from a study of blood T cell repertoires in COVID-19. Study overall: Researchers got acute and convalescent COVID-19 samples from the United States, Italy and Spain.

Method: immunoSEQ multiplex PCR; TCRdb's copy keeps in-frame clones and lacks some. The table records nearly 250,000 clones, 82% of them present only once. Germline V lookup: CDR1 MNHNY, CDR2 SVGAGI (reference sequence). The germline V and J ends were trimmed by 0 bases and 7 bases, with 12 bases remaining between them. The CDR3 runs 15 residues. The chain is built from TRBV6-6 and TRBJ1-4; D may be TRBD1 (5 bases). The sequencing input was peripheral blood. The source of this sequence is an elderly woman with acute or convalescent COVID-19. The CDR3 loop is CASSYSALGGEKLFF. The CDR3 DNA sequence: TGTGCCAGCAGTTACTCGGCCCTCGGGGGTGAAAAACTGTTTTTT.